The next 11 T cell receptor beta chains were all read from a single sample in a study of lymphopenia after photon versus proton radiotherapy. Profiled with immunoSEQ multiplex PCR; TCRdb holds only in-frame clones, not every one. The table has 70,000 or so clones, around 90% seen once; the top ten hold 2% to 2.5%. The sample here was peripheral blood, taken from a patient treated with photon-based radiotherapy. The receptors come from a woman aged 35 to 49 with cholangiocarcinoma.

The chain has TRBV5-4 and TRBJ2-7; D not resolved. The V end lost 0 bases, the J end lost 3 bases, and 7 bases lay between the germline ends. Germline values: CDR1 SGHNT, CDR2 YYREEE (reference sequence). The CDR3 loop spans 13 amino acids. The CDR3 nucleotides are TGTGCCAGCAGCTTGGGAGCCAGCTACGAGCAGTACTTC. Encoded protein: CASSLGASYEQYF.

This chain connects TRBV4-2 to TRBJ1-5, with 7 bases fitting TRBD1. V gave up 6 bases and J gave up 3 bases; unmatched junction bases: 5. The germline V gene encodes CDR1 LGHNA and CDR2 YNFKEQ. This CDR3 is built from 14 residues. The CDR3 sequence is CASSRDSFNQPQHF. DNA for the CDR3: TGTGCCAGCAGTCGGGACAGCTTCAATCAGCCCCAGCATTTT.

The genes are TRBV19 and TRBJ2-1, with TRBD2 as a possible D gene (5 bases). Germline assignment: CDR1 LNHDA and CDR2 SQIVND (reference sequence). Trimming stripped 9 bases from V and 10 bases from J, with 25 bases between. This CDR3 has 15 amino acids. CDR3 amino acids: CASTPPDLGDDEQFF. As DNA, the CDR3 is TGTGCCAGCACTCCCCCCGATCTGGGAGATGACGAGCAGTTCTTC.

The J gene is TRBJ2-1, the V gene TRBV30; tentative D call: TRBD2 (5 bases). CDR3 length: 12 amino acids. Germline values: CDR1 GTSNPN, CDR2 SVGIG (reference sequence). V was pared by 4 bases and J by 4 bases, with 8 bases between. As DNA, the CDR3 is TGTGCCTGGATGGACTCGTACAATGAGCAGTTCTTC. Encoded protein: CAWMDSYNEQFF.

The chain links TRBV27 to TRBJ2-1; TRBD2 matches at 14 bases. Germline-derived CDR1 and CDR2 are MNHEY and SMNVEV (reference sequence). This CDR3 has 17 residues. Unmatched junction bases numbered 7, after V lost 2 bases and J lost 7 bases. The CDR3 bases are TGTGCCAGCAGTTTAGGGGGGACTAGCGGGAGTATTAATGAGCAGTTCTTC. Encoded protein: CASSLGGTSGSINEQFF.

The chain combines TRBV11-3 with TRBJ2-1, with 8 positions matching TRBD1. Germline CDR1 is SGHNT and CDR2 is YENEEA. V was clipped by 6 bases and J by 5 bases; unmatched bases: 6. CDR3 length: 14 amino acids. CDR3 coding DNA: TGTGCCAGCAGGGCCGGGACAGGCGACAATGAGCAGTTCTTC. It yields the protein CASRAGTGDNEQFF.

The gene calls are TRBV7-2 and TRBJ2-7, with D unresolved. The CDR3 is 13 amino acids. The germline V gene encodes CDR1 SGHTA and CDR2 FQGNSA. Deletions cut 5 bases from V and 2 bases from J, with 10 bases between. The CDR3 DNA reads as TGTGCCAGCAGCGGAAATGGGACCTACGAGCAGTACTTC. This sequence encodes CASSGNGTYEQYF.

The chain has TRBV6-5 and TRBJ1-3; D is unclear. The V and J ends lost 5 bases and 0 bases respectively, with 11 bases between them. From germline, CDR1 is MNHEY and CDR2 SVGAGI. This CDR3 region has 15 residues. In DNA, the CDR3 is TGTGCCAGCAGTATAAACGGAGACTCTGGAAACACCATATATTTT. It specifies CASSINGDSGNTIYF.

The chain has TRBV19 and TRBJ2-2; D gene unclear. Germline V gene data show CDR1 as LNHDA and CDR2 as SQIVND (reference sequence). V was trimmed by 5 bases and J by 7 bases, leaving 11 bases between them. This CDR3 has 13 residues. As DNA, the CDR3 is TGTGCCAGTAGTCTCCAATATAGCGGGGAGCTGTTTTTT. Protein: CASSLQYSGELFF.

The chain joins TRBV11-2 to TRBJ1-1; 7 nucleotides line up with TRBD1. V trimming: 3 bases; J trimming: 0 bases; junction bases outside the gene matches: 4. The CDR3 loop spans 15 amino acids. CDR1 is SGHAT and CDR2 is FQNNGV in the germline V gene. For the CDR3, the DNA is TGTGCCAGCAGCTTTCCAGGGGGGCTGAACACTGAAGCTTTCTTT. It codes for CASSFPGGLNTEAFF. The full variable domain, completed using reference TRBV11-2 and TRBJ1-1, is EAGVAQSPRYKIIEKRQSVAFWCNPISGHATLYWYQQILGQGPKLLIQFQNNGVVDDSQLPKDRFSAERLKGVDSTLKIQPAKLEDSAVYLCASSFPGGLNTEAFFGQGTRLTVV.

CDR3 DNA: TGTGCCAGCAGCTTGGGACAGAGGAATGAAAAACTGTTTTTT. Residues: CASSLGQRNEKLFF. The chain joins TRBV7-9 to TRBJ1-4; 7 bases line up with TRBD1. Per the germline V gene, CDR1 is SEHNR and CDR2 is FQNEAQ (reference sequence). With V trimmed by 3 bases and J by 5 bases, 3 bases remained unmatched. There are 14 residues in the CDR3.